These 12 T cell receptor beta chains came from one sample sequenced in a study of T cells after yellow fever vaccination. TCRdb recomputed calls from the 5' RACE reads with MiXCR, one row per CDR3 protein. The sample lists about 340,000 distinct CDR3 sequences; about 8.7% were seen once. The sequenced sample was PBMCs, obtained on the day of the first yellow fever vaccination. The receptors come from a man between 18 and 29 years old who received the YFV17D yellow fever vaccine.

This clonotype was detected only a few times. The gene calls are TRBV5-1 and TRBJ1-3; D is unresolved. Trimming cost V 0 bases and J 2 bases, with 9 bases left between them. The CDR3 is made up of 15 amino acids. Germline loops: CDR1 SGHRS, CDR2 YFSETQ. The CDR3 region is CASSLASSAGNTIYF. The CDR3 DNA follows: TGCGCCAGCAGCTTGGCTTCCAGCGCTGGAAACACCATATATTTT.

The genes are TRBV6-1 and TRBJ1-3; 9 nucleotides match TRBD1. The CDR3 is made up of 16 amino acids. Germline CDR1 reads MNHNS; CDR2 reads SASEGT. V gave up 5 bases and J gave up 1 base; unmatched junction bases: 6. CDR3 sequence (DNA): TGTGCCAGCAGTCATCGGACAGGGGAGTCTGGAAACACCATATATTTT. Protein product: CASSHRTGESGNTIYF.

V usage is TRBV20-1 and J usage is TRBJ2-1; no clear D gene. The germline CDR1 and CDR2 sequences are DFQATT and SNEGSKA (reference sequence). The V end was cut by 3 bases, the J end by 6 bases, with 9 bases between. This CDR3 is built from 12 residues. The CDR3: CSASGDRNEQFF. The DNA of the CDR3 is TGCAGTGCTAGTGGCGACCGCAATGAGCAGTTCTTC.

This chain connects TRBV18 to TRBJ1-6, with 7 bases fitting TRBD1. J lost 12 bases, V lost 5 bases, and 7 bases had no gene match. CDR3 size: 13 residues. Germline V gene lookup returns CDR1 KGHSH and CDR2 LQKENI. CDR3 sequence reads: CASSAGSGGPLHF. DNA of the CDR3: TGTGCCAGCTCAGCAGGTTCAGGGGGACCCCTCCACTTT.

The chain's CDR3 is CASSLGRGGTPHQETQYF. The CDR3 DNA is TGCGCCAGCAGCTTGGGACGCGGGGGCACCCCCCACCAAGAGACCCAGTACTTC. The chain links TRBV5-1 to TRBJ2-5, with D perhaps TRBD2 (7 bases). Germline V gene data show CDR1 as SGHRS and CDR2 as YFSETQ. The ends were cut back, 0 bases at V and 0 bases at J, with 18 bases in the middle. The CDR3 has 18 residues.

This clonotype was picked up a small number of times. The chain is built from TRBV13 and TRBJ2-2; no firm D call. CDR3 length: 14 amino acids. With 1 base removed from V and 4 bases from J, the gap between germline ends came to 7 bases. Germline V gives CDR1 PRHDT, CDR2 FYEKMQ (reference sequence). The CDR3: CASSLAPATGELFF. In DNA form, the CDR3 reads TGTGCCAGCAGCTTAGCCCCAGCCACCGGGGAGCTGTTTTTT.

This clonotype has more than one count but fewer than ten. This rearrangement joins TRBV9 to TRBJ2-2; tentatively, D is TRBD1 or TRBD2 (5 bases each). The CDR3 totals 13 residues. Germline-derived CDR1 and CDR2 are SGDLS and YYNGEE. Between the trimmed V and J ends, which lost 7 bases and 6 bases, there was a span of 13 bases. The CDR3 nucleotides read TGTGCCAGCCGCCGGGACGTCGCCGGGGAGCTGTTTTTT. Residues: CASRRDVAGELFF.

J is TRBJ1-4 and V is TRBV12-3 or TRBV12-4; D is perhaps TRBD1 (5 bases). The CDR3 loop spans 15 amino acids. The V end was cut by 6 bases, the J end by 5 bases, with 16 bases between. The CDR3 region has the DNA TGTGCCAGCAGCCCATCCCGGGGCCTAAATGAAAAACTGTTTTTT. As protein: CASSPSRGLNEKLFF.

This clonotype was detected only a few times. This rearrangement joins TRBV5-1 to TRBJ1-1, with no clear D. Deletions cut 0 bases from V and 3 bases from J, with 12 bases between. This CDR3 spans 15 amino acids. Germline loops: CDR1 SGHRS, CDR2 YFSETQ. The CDR3 bases are TGCGCCAGCAGCTTGGGGACGGGAGAGGACACTGAAGCTTTCTTT. This sequence encodes CASSLGTGEDTEAFF. Full variable domain (outside the CDR3, taken from reference TRBV5-1 and TRBJ1-1): KAGVTQTPRYLIKTRGQQVTLSCSPISGHRSVSWYQQTPGQGLQFLFEYFSETQRNKGNFPGRFSGRQFSNSRSEMNVSTLELGDSALYLCASSLGTGEDTEAFFGQGTRLTVV.

The rearrangement links TRBV5-5 to TRBJ2-7; TRBD2 might be the D (6 bases). The V gene lost 2 bases and the J gene lost 2 bases, with 14 bases spanning the gap. The CDR3 has 15 residues. Germline assignment: CDR1 SGHKS and CDR2 YYEKEE (reference sequence). The CDR3 DNA reads as TGTGCCAGCAGCTTCCACCCGGAGGGGCCCTACGAGCAGTACTTC. Translating gives CASSFHPEGPYEQYF. Looking up the rest from reference TRBV5-5 and TRBJ2-7 gives the full variable domain: DAGVTQSPTHLIKTRGQQVTLRCSPISGHKSVSWYQQVLGQGPQFIFQYYEKEERGRGNFPDRFSARQFPNYSSELNVNALLLGDSALYLCASSFHPEGPYEQYFGPGTRLTVT.

There are many counts of this clonotype. The gene calls are TRBV6-4 and TRBJ2-6; D remains unclear. Per the germline V gene, CDR1 is MRHNA and CDR2 is SNTAGT. V was trimmed by 5 bases and J by 0 bases, leaving 5 bases between them. There are 14 residues in the CDR3. The DNA for the CDR3 is TGTGCCAGCAGTCAAAACTCTGGGGCCAACGTCCTGACTTTC. It encodes CASSQNSGANVLTF.

The CDR3 protein is CSVGARSGNTEAFF. CDR3 bases: TGCAGCGTTGGAGCCAGGTCGGGGAACACTGAAGCTTTCTTT. The chain couples TRBV29-1 to TRBJ1-1; D unclear. Germline assignment: CDR1 SQVTM and CDR2 ANQGSEA. Trimming left V 4 bases short and J 1 base short, with 13 bases between. The CDR3 sequence is 14 residues long.